This T cell receptor (beta chain) was retrieved from a study of CD8 T cells in Susac syndrome. Study results and limitations: Susac-specific public clones in total CD8+ repertoires numbered around 17; in CD8+ TEMRA repertoires, they numbered roughly five. Susac syndrome CD8+ repertoires were clonally expanded, most strongly in CD8+ TEMRA cells.

Trimming shortened V by 5 bases and J by 4 bases, and 6 bases separated the two germline ends. The V gene's germline CDR1 is MNHEY and CDR2 SMNVEV (reference sequence). This CDR3 is 11 amino acids long. Of note for this clonotype: The antigen is undetermined.

CD8+ and CD4+ blood T cells underwent TCR beta sequencing. All included Susac syndrome patients satisfied recently defined diagnostic criteria for definite or probable disease. The RNA, about 0.45 to 1 ug, was put through reverse transcription using random hexamers. One entry per CDR3 protein results from TCRdb running MiXCR on the immunoSEQ multiplex PCR reads. The data contain 65,000 to 100,000 distinct CDR3 sequences, about 95% of them seen just once; the ten biggest clones take up roughly 0.45%. The material sequenced was CD8+ T cells from PBMCs. The rearrangement uses TRBV27 and TRBJ2-7; D is ambiguous. The receptor comes from a human donor with Susac syndrome. For the CDR3, the DNA is TGTGCCAGCAGTAACGGATACGAGCAGTACGTC. The encoded protein is CASSNGYEQYV.